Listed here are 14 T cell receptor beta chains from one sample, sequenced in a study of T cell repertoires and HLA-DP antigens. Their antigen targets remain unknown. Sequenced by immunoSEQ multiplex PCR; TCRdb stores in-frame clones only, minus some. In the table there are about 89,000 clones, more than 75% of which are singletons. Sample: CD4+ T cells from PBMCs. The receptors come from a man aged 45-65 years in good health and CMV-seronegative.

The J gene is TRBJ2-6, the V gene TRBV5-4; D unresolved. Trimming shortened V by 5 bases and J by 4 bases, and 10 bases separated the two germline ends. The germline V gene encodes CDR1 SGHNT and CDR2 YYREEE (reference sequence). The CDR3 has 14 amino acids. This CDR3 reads CASRALSGANVLTF. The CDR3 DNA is TGTGCCAGCAGGGCTTTATCGGGGGCCAACGTCCTGACTTTC. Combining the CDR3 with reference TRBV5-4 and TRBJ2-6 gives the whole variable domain ETGVTQSPTHLIKTRGQQVTLRCSSQSGHNTVSWYQQALGQGPQFIFQYYREEENGRGNFPPRFSGLQFPNYSSELNVNALELDDSALYLCASRALSGANVLTFGAGSRLTVL.

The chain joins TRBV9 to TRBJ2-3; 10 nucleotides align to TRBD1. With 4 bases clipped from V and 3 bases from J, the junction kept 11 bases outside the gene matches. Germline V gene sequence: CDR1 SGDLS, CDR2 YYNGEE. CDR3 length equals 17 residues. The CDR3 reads CASSPQPGQGTTDTQYF. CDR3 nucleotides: TGTGCCAGCAGCCCCCAGCCGGGACAGGGGACGACAGATACGCAGTATTTT. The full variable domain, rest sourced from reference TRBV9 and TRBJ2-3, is DSGVTQTPKHLITATGQRVTLRCSPRSGDLSVYWYQQSLDQGLQFLIQYYNGEERAKGNILERFSAQQFPDLHSELNLSSLELGDSALYFCASSPQPGQGTTDTQYFGPGTRLTVL.

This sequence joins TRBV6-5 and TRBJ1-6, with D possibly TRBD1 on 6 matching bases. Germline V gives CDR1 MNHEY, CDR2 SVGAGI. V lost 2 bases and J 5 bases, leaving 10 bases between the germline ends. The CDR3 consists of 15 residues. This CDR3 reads CASSYGGHNNSPLHF. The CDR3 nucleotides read TGTGCCAGCAGTTACGGGGGACATAATAATTCACCCCTCCACTTT.

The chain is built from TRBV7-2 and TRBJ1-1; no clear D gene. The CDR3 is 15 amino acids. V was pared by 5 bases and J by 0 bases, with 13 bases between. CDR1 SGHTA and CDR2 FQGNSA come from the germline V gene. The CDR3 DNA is TGTGCCAGCAGCCTGAACCCCAGTATGAACACTGAAGCTTTCTTT. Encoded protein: CASSLNPSMNTEAFF.

The CDR3 loop is CASSPRGFSYNEQFF. The CDR3 DNA reads as TGTGCCAGCAGCCCTCGGGGTTTCTCCTACAATGAGCAGTTCTTC. This chain links TRBV7-9 with TRBJ2-1; a possible D gene is TRBD2 (5 bases). Germline values: CDR1 SEHNR, CDR2 FQNEAQ (reference sequence). V dropped 5 bases and J dropped 0 bases, with 11 bases sitting between them. CDR3 length: 15 amino acids.

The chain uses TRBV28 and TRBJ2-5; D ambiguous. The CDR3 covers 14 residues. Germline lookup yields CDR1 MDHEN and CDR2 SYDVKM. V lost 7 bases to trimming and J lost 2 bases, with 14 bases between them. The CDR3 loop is CASNSRQGQETQYF. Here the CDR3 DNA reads TGTGCCAGCAACTCGAGACAAGGACAAGAGACCCAGTACTTC.

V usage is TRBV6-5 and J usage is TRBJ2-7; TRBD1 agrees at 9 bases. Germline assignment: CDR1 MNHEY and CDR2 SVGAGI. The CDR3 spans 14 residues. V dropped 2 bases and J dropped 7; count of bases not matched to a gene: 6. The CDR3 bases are TGTGCCAGCAGTTACCTACAGGGGGCTTGGGAGCAGTACTTC. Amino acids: CASSYLQGAWEQYF.

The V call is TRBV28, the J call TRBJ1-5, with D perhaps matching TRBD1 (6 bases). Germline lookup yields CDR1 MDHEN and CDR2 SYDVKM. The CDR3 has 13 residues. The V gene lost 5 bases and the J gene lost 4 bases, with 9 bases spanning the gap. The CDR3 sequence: CASSATGNQPQHF. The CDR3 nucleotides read TGTGCCAGCAGTGCTACAGGGAATCAGCCCCAGCATTTT.

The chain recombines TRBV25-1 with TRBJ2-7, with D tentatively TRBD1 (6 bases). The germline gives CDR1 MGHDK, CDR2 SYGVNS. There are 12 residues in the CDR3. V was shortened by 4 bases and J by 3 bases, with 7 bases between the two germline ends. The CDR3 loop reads CASSGTVYEQYF. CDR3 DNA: TGTGCCAGCAGTGGGACAGTCTACGAGCAGTACTTC.

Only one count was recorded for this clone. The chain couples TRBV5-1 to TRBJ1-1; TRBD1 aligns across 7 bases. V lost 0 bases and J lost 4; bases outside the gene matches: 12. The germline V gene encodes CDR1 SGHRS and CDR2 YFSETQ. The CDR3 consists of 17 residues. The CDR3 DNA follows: TGCGCCAGCAGCTTGGCCACGACAGGGTCAGGAACCACTGAAGCTTTCTTT. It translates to CASSLATTGSGTTEAFF. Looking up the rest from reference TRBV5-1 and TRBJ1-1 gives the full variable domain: KAGVTQTPRYLIKTRGQQVTLSCSPISGHRSVSWYQQTPGQGLQFLFEYFSETQRNKGNFPGRFSGRQFSNSRSEMNVSTLELGDSALYLCASSLATTGSGTTEAFFGQGTRLTVV.

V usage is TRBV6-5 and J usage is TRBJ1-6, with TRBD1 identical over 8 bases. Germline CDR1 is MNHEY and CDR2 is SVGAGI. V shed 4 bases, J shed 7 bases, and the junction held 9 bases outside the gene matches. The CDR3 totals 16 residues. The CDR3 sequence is CASSSGTGLRNSPLHF. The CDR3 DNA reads TGTGCCAGCAGTTCGGGGACAGGCCTTAGGAATTCACCCCTCCACTTT.

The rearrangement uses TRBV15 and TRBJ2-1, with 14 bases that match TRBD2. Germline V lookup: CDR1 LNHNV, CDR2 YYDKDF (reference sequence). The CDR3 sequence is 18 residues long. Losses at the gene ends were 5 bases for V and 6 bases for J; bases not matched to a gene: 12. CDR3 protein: CATSPLLMGLAGVNEQFF. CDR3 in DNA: TGTGCCACCAGCCCTCTACTAATGGGACTAGCGGGAGTCAATGAGCAGTTCTTC.

CDR3 residues: CASSQDGGRISGNTIYF. In DNA form, the CDR3 reads TGCGCCAGCAGCCAAGACGGTGGTCGGATCTCTGGAAACACCATATATTTT. The chain joins TRBV4-1 to TRBJ1-3, with D unresolved. Trimming pared 0 bases from V and 0 bases from J, leaving 12 bases between. The CDR3 loop spans 17 amino acids. In germline, CDR1 is MGHRA, CDR2 YSYEKL.

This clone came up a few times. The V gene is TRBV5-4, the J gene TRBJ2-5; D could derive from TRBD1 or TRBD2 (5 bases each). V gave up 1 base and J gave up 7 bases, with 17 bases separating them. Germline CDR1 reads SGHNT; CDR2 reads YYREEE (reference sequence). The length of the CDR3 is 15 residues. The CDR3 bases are TGTGCCAGCAGCTTGTCGAGGGGTGGGGTTGGGACCCAGTACTTC. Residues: CASSLSRGGVGTQYF.